This TCR beta chain was documented in a study of control samples from healthy donors and cancer patients. Produced via immunoSEQ multiplex PCR; TCRdb's table is partial and in-frame only. In the table there are 150,000 to 200,000 clones, roughly 89% of which are singletons. The CDR3 runs 13 residues. The germline gives CDR1 ENHRY, CDR2 SYGVKD. The V end was cut by 6 bases, the J end by 3 bases, with 11 bases between. Specimen: blood. The sequence was obtained from a woman in her forties or fifties in good health. J is TRBJ1-1 and V is TRBV10-3; possible D gene TRBD1, 5 bases. CDR3 sequence reads: CAISPRGDTEAFF. The CDR3 nucleotides read TGTGCCATCAGCCCCCGGGGGGACACTGAAGCTTTCTTT.